This passage covers 5 T cell receptor beta chains from one sample sequenced in a study of tissue T cells after allogeneic stem cell transplantation. Time point here: mouse harvest day 7 after allogeneic transplant. Each mouse received 10^7 T-cell-depleted marrow cells plus 10^6 splenic CD5+ T cells by tail vein. The data were produced by immunoSEQ multiplex PCR, yet TCRdb's version contains in-frame clones alone and is incomplete. Of roughly 7,200 clones in the sample, 40% to 60% were seen once. Sequenced sample: gut tissue. The source is a female BALB/c mouse given C57BL/6 T cells with graft-versus-host disease after an allogeneic hematopoietic cell transplant.

Note on this clone: Mouse gene names apply. Coverage ceases 1 residue before the CDR3 finishes, and the germline J gene fills in the end. The chain links TRBV29 to TRBJ1-3; 12 nucleotides line up with TRBD1. This CDR3 contains 16 residues. V was clipped by 1 base and J by 4 bases; unmatched bases: 2. The germline CDR1 and CDR2 sequences are MSHET and SYDVDS. The CDR3 region is CASSLWDRGRGNTLYF. The covered CDR3 bases are TGTGCTAGCAGTTTATGGGACAGGGGGCGCGGAAATACGCTCTAT.

In regard to this clone: Mouse germline and gene names are used. The missing CDR3 end, 1 residue past where the read stops, is filled in from the germline J gene. The V and J genes are TRBV5 and TRBJ2-1; 11 bases fit TRBD2. CDR3 length equals 15 residues. With 4 bases clipped from V and 6 bases from J, the junction kept 5 bases outside the gene matches. Per germline, CDR1 LGHNA and CDR2 YNLKQL (reference sequence). CDR3 sequence: CASSPHWGGVAEQFF. The part of the CDR3 DNA that was read is TGTGCCAGCAGCCCCCACTGGGGGGGCGTTGCTGAGCAGTTC.

A note on this clone: Gene labels here are mouse ones. Coverage ceases 1 residue before the CDR3 finishes, and the germline J gene fills in the end. The J gene is TRBJ2-5, the V gene TRBV2; no clear D gene. V dropped 0 bases and J dropped 0 bases, with 4 bases sitting between them. CDR3 length equals 14 residues. CDR1 and CDR2 (germline): LGHNA, YSYQKL. The DNA read from the CDR3 is TGTGCCAGCAGCCAAGACAGGAACCAAGACACCCAGTAC. This gives the protein CASSQDRNQDTQY. In full, the CDR3 reads CASSQDRNQDTQYF.

The sample holds a few counts of this clone. Gene labels here are mouse ones. The CDR3 goes on 1 residue after the read ends, and that part is filled in from the germline J gene. This chain connects TRBV26 to TRBJ1-1, with 10 bases that match TRBD1. V shed 4 bases, J shed 1 base, and the junction held 3 bases outside the gene matches. Germline lookup yields CDR1 KGHPV and CDR2 FQNQEV (reference sequence). The CDR3 is 15 amino acids. Incomplete CDR3 DNA: TGTGCCAGCAGTCGGACAGGGGGGGGAAACACAGAAGTCTTC. Encoded protein: CASSRTGGGNTEVF. The full CDR3 sequence reads CASSRTGGGNTEVFF. Full variable domain (missing parts from reference TRBV26 and TRBJ1-1): NSKVIQTPRYLVKGQGQKAKMRCIPEKGHPVVFWYQQNKNNEFKFLINFQNQEVLQQIDMTEKRFSAECPSNSPCSLEIQSSEAGDSALYLCASSRTGGGNTEVFFGKGTRLTVV.

With respect to this clone: Gene names and germline refer to mouse. Read sequence stops 1 residue before the CDR3 end, and the germline J gene provides the missing end. The chain joins TRBV26 to TRBJ1-3, with a possible D match to TRBD1 (5 bases). Germline V CDR1 and CDR2: KGHPV, FQNQEV (reference sequence). The V end was cut by 6 bases, the J end by 0 bases, with 12 bases between. This CDR3 has 15 residues. The sequenced part of the CDR3 DNA is TGTGCCAGCAGCGAGGGACCAAATTCTGGAAATACGCTCTAT. It specifies CASSEGPNSGNTLY. The whole CDR3 sequence is CASSEGPNSGNTLYF.